This TCR beta chain emerged from a study of shared clonotypes between healthy human individuals. Method: immunoSEQ multiplex PCR; TCRdb's copy keeps in-frame clones and lacks some. Found here are over a million clones, 70% to 80% of them singletons; the top ten hold about 1.5%. The table lists this clone with a count of one. The junction had 7 bases not matched to a gene; V was cut back by 1 base and J by 8 bases. Germline CDR1 SGHRS, CDR2 YFSETQ. The CDR3 sequence is 16 residues long. The TCR originated in a man aged 18 to 30 in good health. The gene calls are TRBV5-1 and TRBJ1-6; 9 bases fit TRBD1. Sequenced: memory CD4+ T cells sorted from blood. As for subset: CD45RA-negative fraction. The CDR3 coding sequence is TGCGCCAGCAGCTTGTCTAGCTGGACAGGGGATTCACCCCTCCACTTT. It is translated as CASSLSSWTGDSPLHF.